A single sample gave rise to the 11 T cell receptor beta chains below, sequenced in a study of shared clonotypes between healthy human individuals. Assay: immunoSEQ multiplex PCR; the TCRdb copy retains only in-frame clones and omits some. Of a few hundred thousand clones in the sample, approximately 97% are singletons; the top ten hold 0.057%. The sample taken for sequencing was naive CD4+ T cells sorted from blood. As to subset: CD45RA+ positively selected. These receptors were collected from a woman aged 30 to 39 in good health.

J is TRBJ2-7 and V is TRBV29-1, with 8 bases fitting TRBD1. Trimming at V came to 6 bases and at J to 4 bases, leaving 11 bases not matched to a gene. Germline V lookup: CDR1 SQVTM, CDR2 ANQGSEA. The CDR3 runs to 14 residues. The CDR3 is CSVAQWTGRYEQYF. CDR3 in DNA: TGCAGCGTAGCTCAATGGACAGGGCGATACGAGCAGTACTTC.

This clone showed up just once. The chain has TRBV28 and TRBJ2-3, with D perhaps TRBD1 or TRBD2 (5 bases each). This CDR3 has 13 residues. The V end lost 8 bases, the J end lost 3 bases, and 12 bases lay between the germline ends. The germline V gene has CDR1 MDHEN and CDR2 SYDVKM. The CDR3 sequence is CASANWGTDTQYF. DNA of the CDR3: TGTGCCAGCGCTAACTGGGGGACAGATACGCAGTATTTT.

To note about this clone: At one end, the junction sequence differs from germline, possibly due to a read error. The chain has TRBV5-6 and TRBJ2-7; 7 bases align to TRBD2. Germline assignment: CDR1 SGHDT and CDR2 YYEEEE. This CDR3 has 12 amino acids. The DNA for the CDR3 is TGTGCCAGCAGGGCCCTTGCGGGAGCGCCCCACTTC. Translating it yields CASRALAGAPHF.

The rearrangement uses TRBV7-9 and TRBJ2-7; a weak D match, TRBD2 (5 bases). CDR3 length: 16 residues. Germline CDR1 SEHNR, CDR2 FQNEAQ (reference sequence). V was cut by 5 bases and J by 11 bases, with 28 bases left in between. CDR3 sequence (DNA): TGTGCCAGCAGCCCAAAGAGGGAGCCGAGACCTACGAGCAAGTACTTC. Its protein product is CASSPKREPRPTSKYF.

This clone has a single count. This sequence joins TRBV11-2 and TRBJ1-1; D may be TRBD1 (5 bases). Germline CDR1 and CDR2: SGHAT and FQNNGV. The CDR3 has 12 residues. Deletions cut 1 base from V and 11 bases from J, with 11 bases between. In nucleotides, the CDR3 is TGTGCCAGCAGCTTAGGGGGGAGCCTGGCTTTCTTT. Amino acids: CASSLGGSLAFF.

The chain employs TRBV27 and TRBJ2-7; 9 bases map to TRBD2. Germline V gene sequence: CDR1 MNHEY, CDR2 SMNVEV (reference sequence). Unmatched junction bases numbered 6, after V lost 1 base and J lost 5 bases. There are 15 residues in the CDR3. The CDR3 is CASSLFSLAGNEQYF. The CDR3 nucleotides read TGTGCCAGCAGTTTATTTTCGCTAGCGGGAAACGAGCAGTACTTC.

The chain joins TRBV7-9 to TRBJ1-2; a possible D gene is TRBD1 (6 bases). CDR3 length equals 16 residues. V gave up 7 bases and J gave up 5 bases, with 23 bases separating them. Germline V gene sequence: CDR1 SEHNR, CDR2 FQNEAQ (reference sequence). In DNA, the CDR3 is TGTGCCAGCATGGCGAGGGGGAACACAGGGTTTTATGGCTACACCTTC. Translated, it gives CASMARGNTGFYGYTF. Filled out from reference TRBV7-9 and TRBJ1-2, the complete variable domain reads DTGVSQNPRHKITKRGQNVTFRCDPISEHNRLYWYRQTLGQGPEFLTYFQNEAQLEKSRLLSDRFSAERPKGSFSTLEIQRTEQGDSAMYLCASMARGNTGFYGYTFGSGTRLTVV.

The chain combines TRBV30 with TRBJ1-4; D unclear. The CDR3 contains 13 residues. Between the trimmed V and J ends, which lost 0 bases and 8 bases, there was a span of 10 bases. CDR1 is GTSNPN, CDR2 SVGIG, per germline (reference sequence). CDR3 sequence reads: CAWSVGIREKLFF. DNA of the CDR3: TGTGCCTGGAGTGTTGGGATAAGGGAAAAACTGTTTTTT.

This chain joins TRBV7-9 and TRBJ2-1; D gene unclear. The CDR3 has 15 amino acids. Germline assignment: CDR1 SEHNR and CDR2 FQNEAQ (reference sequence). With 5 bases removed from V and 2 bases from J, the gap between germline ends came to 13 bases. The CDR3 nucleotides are TGTGCCAGCAGCCCCCGCGGACCCGCCTACAATGAGCAGTTCTTC. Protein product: CASSPRGPAYNEQFF.

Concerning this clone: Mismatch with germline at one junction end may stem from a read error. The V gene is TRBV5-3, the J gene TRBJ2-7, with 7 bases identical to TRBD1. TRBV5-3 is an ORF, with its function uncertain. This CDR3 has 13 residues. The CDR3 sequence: CAAGGPTSCEQYF. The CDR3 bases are TGTGCGGCAGGGGGTCCTACCTCCTGCGAGCAGTACTTC.

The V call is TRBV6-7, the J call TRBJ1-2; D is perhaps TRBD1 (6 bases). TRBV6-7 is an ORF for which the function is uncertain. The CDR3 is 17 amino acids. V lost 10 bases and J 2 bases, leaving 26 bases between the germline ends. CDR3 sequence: CAKYIRGGATPNYGYTF. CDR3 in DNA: TGTGCCAAATACATAAGGGGGGGGGCGACTCCCAACTATGGCTACACCTTC.